This T cell receptor beta chain was sequenced during a study of breast tumors, draining lymph nodes, adjacent tissues. Study findings and constraints: Luminal-like breast cancer showed significantly greater tumor-nontumor repertoire similarity than basal-like breast cancer did. Compared with lymph nodes, tumors were less diverse; compared with nontumor tissue, more.

Breast cancer patients provided tissue from their axillary draining lymph nodes. TCRdb re-called the multiplex PCR reads through MiXCR, storing one row per CDR3 protein. The sample has approximately 130,000 distinct CDR3 sequences, 21% seen once. This clonotype was found many times. What it recognizes is unknown. J lost 4 bases, V lost 0 bases, and 9 bases had no gene match. Germline loops: CDR1 DFQATT, CDR2 SNEGSKA (reference sequence). This CDR3 is built from 16 residues. The gene calls are TRBV20-1 and TRBJ2-3; the match to TRBD2 covers 8 bases. The TCR comes from a female donor with breast cancer. Some clones in this sample may be carry-over from other donors' samples. Input material: axillary lymph node tissue. The CDR3 DNA sequence: TGCAGTGCTAGAGATCTAAGCGGGAGCCCCCCAGATACGCAGTATTTT. Translation: CSARDLSGSPPDTQYF.